The clone carrying this T cell receptor beta chain was seen a single time. Its antigen is currently unknown. These data come from a study of T cells after yellow fever vaccination. Across the whole study: SMART-Seq v4 Ultra Low Input prepared libraries from low-cell fractions.

Study-wide results and caveats: Clones from primary vaccination mostly reappeared after the booster (around 96% CD4, less than 90% CD8).

Each CDR3 protein gets one entry after TCRdb re-called the 5' RACE reads with MiXCR. The table lists a few hundred thousand distinct CDR3 sequences, more than 9% of them singletons. V was pared by 5 bases and J by 0 bases, with 14 bases between. The CDR3 length is 16 residues. The TCR comes from a man younger than 35 who received the YFV17D yellow fever vaccine. The rearrangement uses TRBV7-1 and TRBJ2-1; D is ambiguous. TRBV7-1 belongs to the ORF category, with a function that is uncertain. This specimen was PBMCs, taken on the day of the first yellow fever vaccination. CDR3 coding DNA: TGTGCCAGCAGCCCTACGCTCCTCAGCTCCTACAATGAGCAGTTCTTC. This translates into CASSPTLLSSYNEQFF.